The 23 T cell receptor beta chains given below trace back to one sample, sequenced in a study of shared clonotypes between healthy human individuals. Sequencing was performed with immunoSEQ multiplex PCR; in TCRdb, only in-frame clones are kept and a portion is missing. The sample contains around 510,000 clones, approximately 95% of which appear only once. The sequencing sample was made of naive CD4+ T cells sorted from blood. The subset denotes: CD45RA+ positively selected. The receptors shown here come from a woman in her 30s in good health.

This chain uses TRBV23-1 with TRBJ2-3, with D tentatively TRBD2 (6 bases). TRBV23-1 is labeled an ORF, and its function is uncertain. The germline V and J ends were trimmed by 1 base and 5 bases, with 13 bases remaining between them. This CDR3 has 15 amino acids. CDR3 coding DNA: TGCGCCAGCAGTCAATTTTGCGGGAAGGTAGATACGCAGTATTTT. Protein: CASSQFCGKVDTQYF.

The chain couples TRBV2 to TRBJ2-3; 10 positions agree with TRBD2. The CDR3 is made up of 16 amino acids. Germline loops: CDR1 SNHLY, CDR2 FYNNEI. V dropped 6 bases and J dropped 1; count of bases not matched to a gene: 7. The chain's CDR3 is CASRGPGTSGTDTQYF. CDR3 nucleotide sequence: TGTGCCAGCAGGGGACCAGGGACTAGCGGCACAGATACGCAGTATTTT. The complete variable domain, with remaining parts taken from reference TRBV2 and TRBJ2-3, reads EPEVTQTPSHQVTQMGQEVILRCVPISNHLYFYWYRQILGQKVEFLVSFYNNEISEKSEIFDDQFSVERPDGSNFTLKIRSTKLEDSAMYFCASRGPGTSGTDTQYFGPGTRLTVL.

This chain connects TRBV27 to TRBJ1-2; D not resolved. Between the trimmed V and J ends, which lost 7 bases and 4 bases, there was a span of 22 bases. The V gene's germline CDR1 is MNHEY and CDR2 SMNVEV (reference sequence). The CDR3 has 16 amino acids. The CDR3, as DNA: TGTGCCAGCACCTCCCTTGCGGGGTCCGTGGTCTATGGCTACACCTTC. Translated, it gives CASTSLAGSVVYGYTF.

The V call is TRBV27, the J call TRBJ2-7; D unclear. This CDR3 is built from 18 residues. Germline V gives CDR1 MNHEY, CDR2 SMNVEV (reference sequence). V lost 3 bases and J lost 1, with 22 bases in between. CDR3 DNA: TGTGCCAGCAGTTTCCGTCTCGGCAGCCCGACCGATTCCTACGAGCAGTACTTC. Translation gives CASSFRLGSPTDSYEQYF.

The chain recombines TRBV28 with TRBJ2-7, with D possibly being TRBD1 or TRBD2 (5 bases each). Germline CDR1 is MDHEN and CDR2 is SYDVKM. Deletions cut 6 bases from V and 0 bases from J, with 12 bases between. The CDR3 runs 14 residues. The CDR3 sequence: CASRVAGGSYEQYF. The CDR3 DNA follows: TGTGCCAGCAGGGTCGCTGGGGGCTCCTACGAGCAGTACTTC.

This sequence joins TRBV10-3 and TRBJ2-5, with a tentative D call TRBD1 (5 bases). The CDR3 length is 10 residues. The germline V gene encodes CDR1 ENHRY and CDR2 SYGVKD. V dropped 10 bases and J dropped 11 bases, with 14 bases sitting between them. The CDR3 nucleotides are TGTGCCACTAGGGGTAGAGAGCAGTACTTC. Translation gives CATRGREQYF.

This chain connects TRBV2 to TRBJ2-6; D is ambiguous. Germline CDR1 reads SNHLY; CDR2 reads FYNNEI. The V and J ends lost 6 bases and 0 bases respectively, with 9 bases between them. This CDR3 comprises 15 residues. CDR3 coding DNA: TGTGCCAGCAGCCCAGACTCCTCTGGGGCCAACGTCCTGACTTTC. It translates to CASSPDSSGANVLTF.

The chain employs TRBV10-3 and TRBJ2-1; D is unresolved. Deletions cut 8 bases from V and 4 bases from J, with 15 bases between. This CDR3 is built from 14 residues. Germline CDR1 and CDR2: ENHRY and SYGVKD. The CDR3 bases are TGTGCCATCGTCTTGTCGCCAGATTACAATGAGCAGTTCTTC. This sequence encodes CAIVLSPDYNEQFF.

The chain combines TRBV6-1 with TRBJ2-3; D is perhaps TRBD1 or TRBD2 (5 bases each). The V gene's germline CDR1 is MNHNS and CDR2 SASEGT. The V gene lost 0 bases and the J gene lost 9 bases, with 10 bases spanning the gap. This CDR3 comprises 13 residues. The CDR3 bases are TGTGCCAGCAGTGAAGCGGGACGGGGCACGCAGTATTTT. Its protein is CASSEAGRGTQYF.

As to this clone: The sample carries other DNA sequences with the same CDR3. The J gene is TRBJ1-5, the V gene TRBV19; unclear D gene. Germline CDR1 LNHDA, CDR2 SQIVND (reference sequence). Trimming took off 3 bases at V and 4 bases at J, with 7 bases between the two ends. The CDR3 totals 13 residues. The CDR3 sequence: CASSIERNQPQHF. The CDR3 DNA reads as TGTGCCAGTAGTATTGAGCGTAATCAGCCCCAGCATTTT. The full variable domain, completed using reference TRBV19 and TRBJ1-5, is DGGITQSPKYLFRKEGQNVTLSCEQNLNHDAMYWYRQDPGQGLRLIYYSQIVNDFQKGDIAEGYSVSREKKESFPLTVTSAQKNPTAFYLCASSIERNQPQHFGDGTRLSIL.

This rearrangement joins TRBV5-1 to TRBJ2-1, with 8 bases aligning to TRBD1. This CDR3 is 16 amino acids long. The V gene end was trimmed by 7 bases and the J gene end by 4 bases; junction bases not matched to a gene: 13. The V gene's germline CDR1 is SGHRS and CDR2 YFSETQ. CDR3 protein: CASGAPDRDIYNEQFF. The DNA for the CDR3 is TGCGCCAGCGGGGCTCCGGACAGGGACATATACAATGAGCAGTTCTTC.

The chain couples TRBV19 to TRBJ2-3; D remains ambiguous. This CDR3 spans 16 amino acids. Germline loops: CDR1 LNHDA, CDR2 SQIVND (reference sequence). V was clipped by 7 bases and J by 0 bases, with 17 bases between them. CDR3 sequence reads: CASTPSWAVSTDTQYF. CDR3 nucleotides: TGTGCCAGTACCCCTTCTTGGGCGGTAAGCACAGATACGCAGTATTTT.

The chain employs TRBV9 and TRBJ2-7; TRBD2 aligns across 14 bases. With V trimmed by 4 bases and J by 5 bases, 8 bases remained unmatched. The CDR3 covers 16 residues. The germline CDR1 and CDR2 sequences are SGDLS and YYNGEE. The CDR3 is CASSPMTSGRGNEQYF. CDR3 DNA: TGTGCCAGCAGCCCTATGACTAGCGGGAGGGGGAACGAGCAGTACTTC. The whole variable domain, remainder taken from reference TRBV9 and TRBJ2-7, is DSGVTQTPKHLITATGQRVTLRCSPRSGDLSVYWYQQSLDQGLQFLIQYYNGEERAKGNILERFSAQQFPDLHSELNLSSLELGDSALYFCASSPMTSGRGNEQYFGPGTRLTVT.

The chain is built from TRBV28 and TRBJ2-7; weak D call: TRBD2 (6 bases). This CDR3 comprises 16 residues. In germline, CDR1 is MDHEN, CDR2 SYDVKM. The germline V and J ends were trimmed by 5 bases and 0 bases, with 17 bases remaining between them. The CDR3 sequence: CASSAPATRSSYEQYF. DNA for the CDR3: TGTGCCAGCAGTGCCCCGGCGACTAGGAGCTCCTACGAGCAGTACTTC. Looking up the rest from reference TRBV28 and TRBJ2-7 gives the full variable domain: DVKVTQSSRYLVKRTGEKVFLECVQDMDHENMFWYRQDPGLGLRLIYFSYDVKMKEKGDIPEGYSVSREKKERFSLILESASTNQTSMYLCASSAPATRSSYEQYFGPGTRLTVT.

The chain couples TRBV7-6 to TRBJ2-7; 10 nucleotides align to TRBD2. Losses at the gene ends were 1 base for V and 8 bases for J; bases not matched to a gene: 5. Germline-derived CDR1 and CDR2 are SGHVS and FNYEAQ. The CDR3 covers 14 residues. This CDR3 is CASSLGLAGVKQYF. The DNA for the CDR3 is TGTGCCAGCAGCTTAGGGCTAGCGGGAGTGAAGCAGTACTTC.

This chain links TRBV2 with TRBJ1-5, with 11 nucleotides matching TRBD1. CDR3 size: 14 residues. CDR1 and CDR2 from the germline V gene are SNHLY and FYNNEI. V shed 4 bases, J shed 6 bases, and the junction held 2 bases outside the gene matches. CDR3 in amino acids: CASSGTGGSQPQHF. The CDR3 nucleotides read TGTGCCAGCAGTGGGACAGGGGGCAGTCAGCCCCAGCATTTT.

The chain uses TRBV10-3 and TRBJ2-5; D is perhaps TRBD1 or TRBD2 (5 bases each). V lost 6 bases and J lost 5, with 16 bases in between. Per germline, CDR1 ENHRY and CDR2 SYGVKD. This CDR3 has 14 residues. CDR3 sequence reads: CAISRDRGSETQYF. For the CDR3, the DNA is TGTGCCATCAGCAGGGACCGAGGTTCGGAGACCCAGTACTTC.

The chain links TRBV5-1 to TRBJ2-1; 7 nucleotides align to TRBD2. The CDR3 has 15 amino acids. CDR1 and CDR2 from the germline V gene are SGHRS and YFSETQ. After removal of 0 bases from V and 7 bases from J, the junction contained 7 bases not matched to a gene. Here the CDR3 reads CASSLAGREYNEQFF. DNA for the CDR3: TGCGCCAGCAGCTTGGCCGGGCGGGAGTATAATGAGCAGTTCTTC.

The chain links TRBV28 to TRBJ1-1, with 7 nucleotides matching TRBD1. Germline V lookup: CDR1 MDHEN, CDR2 SYDVKM. CDR3 length equals 12 residues. J lost 5 bases, V lost 11 bases, and 8 bases had no gene match. The CDR3 sequence: CAASQGTTEAFF. The CDR3 DNA follows: TGTGCCGCCTCACAGGGGACAACTGAAGCTTTCTTT.

The chain carries TRBV28 and TRBJ2-7, with 9 nucleotides matching TRBD2. CDR1 MDHEN and CDR2 SYDVKM come from the germline V gene. This CDR3 has 14 amino acids. V lost 6 bases, J lost 1 base, and 4 bases stayed unmatched. The chain's CDR3 is CASRISGRSYEQYF. In DNA, the CDR3 is TGTGCCAGCAGGATCAGCGGGAGGTCCTACGAGCAGTACTTC. The variable domain in full, with the rest retrieved from reference TRBV28 and TRBJ2-7, is DVKVTQSSRYLVKRTGEKVFLECVQDMDHENMFWYRQDPGLGLRLIYFSYDVKMKEKGDIPEGYSVSREKKERFSLILESASTNQTSMYLCASRISGRSYEQYFGPGTRLTVT.

V usage is TRBV28 and J usage is TRBJ2-7; 12 nucleotides match TRBD2. From germline, CDR1 is MDHEN and CDR2 SYDVKM. The CDR3 consists of 15 residues. The junction had 7 bases not matched to a gene; V was cut back by 8 bases and J by 2 bases. CDR3 coding DNA: TGTGCCAGCCGAGACCTAGCGGGAGGGCCCTACGAGCAGTACTTC. It encodes CASRDLAGGPYEQYF. The whole variable domain, remainder taken from reference TRBV28 and TRBJ2-7, is DVKVTQSSRYLVKRTGEKVFLECVQDMDHENMFWYRQDPGLGLRLIYFSYDVKMKEKGDIPEGYSVSREKKERFSLILESASTNQTSMYLCASRDLAGGPYEQYFGPGTRLTVT.

This clone was recorded a few times. J is TRBJ2-1 and V is TRBV2, with D uncertain. The CDR3 length is 14 residues. The V and J ends lost 8 bases and 3 bases respectively, with 14 bases between them. Looked up from germline, CDR1 is SNHLY and CDR2 is FYNNEI. This chain's CDR3 is CASCLLVSYNEQFF. For the CDR3, the DNA is TGTGCCAGCTGTCTCTTAGTTAGCTACAATGAGCAGTTCTTC.

The rearrangement uses TRBV19 and TRBJ2-7; D unclear. V gave up 5 bases and J gave up 6 bases, with 8 bases separating them. This CDR3 has 11 residues. CDR1 LNHDA and CDR2 SQIVND come from the germline V gene (reference sequence). The CDR3 reads CASSASSEQYF. The CDR3 DNA reads as TGTGCCAGTAGTGCCTCGTCCGAGCAGTACTTC.